The clone carrying this T cell receptor (beta chain) has more than one count but fewer than ten. Its antigen is unidentified. Healthy Caucasians supplied all donations. This sample is drawn from a study of identical twins. Trimming removed 1 base at V and 9 bases at J, with 13 bases between. This CDR3 is built from 14 residues. Germline V gene lookup returns CDR1 SGHDN and CDR2 FVKESK. Findings and limits, study-wide: With abundant cord blood beta clonotypes, insertions were fewer; memory repertoires showed no such pattern.

A universal primer site was incorporated via template switching, and the cDNA contained unique molecular identifiers. From the 5' RACE reads, TCRdb called clonotypes with MiXCR, one entry per CDR3 protein. The sample lists 1.5 million to 2 million distinct CDR3 sequences, less than 40% occurring once. The chain links TRBV14 to TRBJ2-4; no clear D. Input material: cord blood. The source of this sequence is a newborn girl in good health. CDR3 in DNA: TGTGCCAGCAGCCAAGTACGCCAGACAAGCATTCAGTACTTC. It codes for CASSQVRQTSIQYF. Looking up the rest from reference TRBV14 and TRBJ2-4 gives the full variable domain: EAGVTQFPSHSVIEKGQTVTLRCDPISGHDNLYWYRRVMGKEIKFLLHFVKESKQDESGMPNNRFLAERTGGTYSTLKVQPAELEDSGVYFCASSQVRQTSIQYFGAGTRLSVL.